This TCR beta chain was documented in a study of cytomegalovirus exposure and HLA in healthy donors. Looking at the study overall: Caucasian-associated ancestry cluster membership applied to around 80% of about 370 genotyped donors.

PCR primers comprised 60 Vbeta and 13 Jbeta primers. This table comes from immunoSEQ multiplex PCR, and its TCRdb copy is limited to in-frame clones, with some not included. The sample has 100,000 to 150,000 clones; the top ten hold 1.5% to 1.7%. Note on this clone: Its antigen remains unidentified.

Germline values: CDR1 MDHEN, CDR2 SYDVKM. V lost 3 bases, J lost 6 bases, and 9 bases stayed unmatched. The CDR3 consists of 15 residues. Study-wide results and caveats: Rare TCR sequences predominated, though certain public TCRs were found in many donors. There were several of the most significant clusters that appeared linked to common viral pathogens in a later analysis. Analysis was carried out at a later point, and it linked a missense DCLRE1C variant to TCR beta V- and J-gene trimming.

V and J are TRBV28 and TRBJ1-1, with 8 bases identical to TRBD1. The clonotype comes from a woman between 35 and 50 years old in good health and CMV-seronegative. Sequencing input: PBMCs. This CDR3 is CASSFLGQGSPEAFF. CDR3 nucleotide sequence: TGTGCCAGCAGTTTCTTAGGACAGGGAAGCCCTGAAGCTTTCTTT.